These 20 T cell receptor beta chains came from one sample sequenced in a study of glioma-infiltrating T cells after dendritic cell vaccination. Sequenced by immunoSEQ multiplex PCR; TCRdb stores in-frame clones only, minus some. Here the sample spans roughly 98,000 clones, about nine tenths being singletons. Sequencing was performed on blood, taken before dendritic cell vaccination. These receptors originate from a human donor with glioblastoma.

The chain has TRBV4-3 and TRBJ2-3; TRBD2 agrees at 13 bases. The CDR3 covers 16 residues. Trimming at V came to 0 bases and at J to 7 bases, leaving 4 bases not matched to a gene. CDR1 and CDR2 from the germline V gene are LGHNA and YSLEER. In DNA, the CDR3 is TGCGCCAGCAGCCAAGATCGGACTAGCGGGGGCTATACGCAGTATTTT. Its translation is CASSQDRTSGGYTQYF.

The chain carries TRBV6-5 and TRBJ2-5, with TRBD2 matching 8 bases. The V and J ends lost 6 bases and 2 bases, in that order; junction bases with no gene match: 8. The CDR3 length is 15 residues. Germline lookup yields CDR1 MNHEY and CDR2 SVGAGI. The CDR3 reads CASSPGPGGQETQYF. The DNA for the CDR3 is TGTGCCAGCAGCCCCGGCCCGGGGGGGCAAGAGACCCAGTACTTC.

The chain recombines TRBV6-1 with TRBJ2-7; 7 bases agree with TRBD1. The CDR3 totals 17 residues. V lost 2 bases, J lost 4 bases, and 14 bases stayed unmatched. Per the germline V gene, CDR1 is MNHNS and CDR2 is SASEGT. CDR3 in amino acids: CASSERFGQGVKYEQYF. The CDR3 region has the DNA TGTGCCAGCAGTGAAAGGTTTGGGCAGGGGGTCAAATACGAGCAGTACTTC.

The chain links TRBV6-6 to TRBJ2-7, with 8 bases aligning to TRBD1. Per germline, CDR1 MNHNY and CDR2 SVGAGI (reference sequence). Unmatched junction bases numbered 8, after V lost 4 bases and J lost 3 bases. The CDR3 runs to 15 residues. CDR3 nucleotide sequence: TGTGCCAGCAGTTCCCCGGGACAGGCCTTCTACGAGCAGTACTTC. This codes for CASSSPGQAFYEQYF.

The chain employs TRBV10-3 and TRBJ2-5; TRBD2 aligns across 11 bases. CDR3 length equals 15 residues. With V trimmed by 6 bases and J by 2 bases, 5 bases remained unmatched. Germline loops: CDR1 ENHRY, CDR2 SYGVKD. The CDR3 loop is CAISEGTSGQETQYF. The CDR3 region has the DNA TGTGCCATCAGCGAAGGGACTAGCGGACAAGAGACCCAGTACTTC.

J is TRBJ2-1 and V is TRBV10-1; 7 bases are a match to TRBD1. This CDR3 comprises 17 residues. Germline lookup yields CDR1 WNHNN and CDR2 SYGVQD (reference sequence). With V trimmed by 3 bases and J by 6 bases, 14 bases remained unmatched. The CDR3 sequence: CASSDGVDRVCPNEQFF. The CDR3 DNA reads TGCGCCAGCAGTGATGGGGTCGACAGGGTGTGTCCCAATGAGCAGTTCTTC.

The CDR3 region is CASSTTGRNQPQHF. Written as DNA, the CDR3 is TGTGCCAGTAGTACGACAGGGCGCAATCAGCCCCAGCATTTT. The chain employs TRBV19 and TRBJ1-5; 7 bases are shared with TRBD1. Germline lookup yields CDR1 LNHDA and CDR2 SQIVND (reference sequence). The junction had 2 bases not matched to a gene; V was cut back by 4 bases and J by 2 bases. CDR3 size: 14 residues.

This clone qualifies as medium-sized. The V and J genes are TRBV6-6 and TRBJ2-7; TRBD2 aligns across 11 bases. From germline, CDR1 is MNHNY and CDR2 SVGAGI (reference sequence). V lost 0 bases to trimming and J lost 6 bases; unmatched junction nucleotides: 7. This CDR3 has 16 residues. As DNA, the CDR3 is TGTGCCAGCAGTTACTCGACACTAGCGGGAGACATCGAGCAGTACTTC. Translating gives CASSYSTLAGDIEQYF.

DNA of the CDR3: TGTGCCAGCAGCCCCCCCGGGGGGGGTAAGCAGTACTTC. Protein sequence: CASSPPGGGKQYF. This chain links TRBV21-1 with TRBJ2-7; the table's D call, TRBD2, has no DNA check behind it. TRBV21-1 is an annotated pseudogene. The CDR3 spans 13 residues.

V and J are TRBV21-1 and TRBJ2-3; the table's D call, TRBD2, has no DNA check behind it. TRBV21-1 corresponds to a pseudogene. The CDR3 covers 14 residues. The CDR3 loop is CASSKGVDGDTQYF. The CDR3 DNA is TGTGCCAGCAGCAAAGGCGTCGATGGAGATACGCAGTATTTT.

The chain uses TRBV5-1 and TRBJ1-5, with 7 bases identical to TRBD1. V lost 4 bases and J lost 4; bases outside the gene matches: 5. Germline V lookup: CDR1 SGHRS, CDR2 YFSETQ. The CDR3 loop spans 14 amino acids. Here the CDR3 DNA reads TGCGCCAGCAGCCCGGGACAGCCAAATCAGCCCCAGCATTTT. It encodes CASSPGQPNQPQHF.

The chain joins TRBV27 to TRBJ2-7, with D unresolved. V was pared by 6 bases and J by 2 bases, with 17 bases between. CDR1 MNHEY and CDR2 SMNVEV come from the germline V gene (reference sequence). This CDR3 has 15 residues. The DNA for the CDR3 is TGTGCCAGCAGCCCCGTTTCTGGTTGGCCCTACGAGCAGTACTTC. It encodes CASSPVSGWPYEQYF.

This rearrangement joins TRBV7-9 to TRBJ1-6; D remains unclear. This CDR3 spans 15 amino acids. Trimming shortened V by 5 bases and J by 0 bases, and 8 bases separated the two germline ends. Germline CDR1 reads SEHNR; CDR2 reads FQNEAQ (reference sequence). CDR3 bases: TGTGCCAGCAGCGGAGAGAGCTCCTATAATTCACCCCTCCACTTT. Its protein product is CASSGESSYNSPLHF. Based on the CDR3 plus reference TRBV7-9 and TRBJ1-6, the full variable domain is DTGVSQNPRHKITKRGQNVTFRCDPISEHNRLYWYRQTLGQGPEFLTYFQNEAQLEKSRLLSDRFSAERPKGSFSTLEIQRTEQGDSAMYLCASSGESSYNSPLHFGNGTRLTVT.

The chain is built from TRBV27 and TRBJ2-1; D perhaps matches TRBD2 (7 bases). V was pared by 8 bases and J by 14 bases, with 28 bases between. There are 15 residues in the CDR3. The germline V gene has CDR1 MNHEY and CDR2 SMNVEV (reference sequence). As DNA, the CDR3 is TGTGCCAGCGACCCCCGGGGAAAGGGGGGGGGCTTAGAGTTCTTC. Its protein is CASDPRGKGGGLEFF.

The genes are TRBV9 and TRBJ2-5; D is perhaps TRBD1 (6 bases). The V gene's germline CDR1 is SGDLS and CDR2 YYNGEE. This CDR3 has 13 residues. V lost 0 bases and J lost 7, with 10 bases in between. The CDR3 DNA reads TGTGCCAGCAGCGTAGTACTAGGGGGGACCCAGTACTTC. It is translated as CASSVVLGGTQYF.

J is TRBJ1-1 and V is TRBV2, with D perhaps matching TRBD1 (5 bases). V was pared by 5 bases and J by 0 bases, with 10 bases between. The CDR3 extends over 14 amino acids. Germline V gene lookup returns CDR1 SNHLY and CDR2 FYNNEI. The CDR3 loop reads CASSKEGMNTEAFF. The CDR3 DNA reads as TGTGCCAGCAGTAAAGAGGGGATGAACACTGAAGCTTTCTTT.

The J gene is TRBJ2-1, the V gene TRBV5-1; D ambiguous. The CDR3 has 14 residues. Trimming shortened V by 6 bases and J by 8 bases, and 18 bases separated the two germline ends. Germline V CDR1 and CDR2: SGHRS, YFSETQ. DNA of the CDR3: TGCGCCAGCAATCAATTAGCCCTCCTGGATGAGCAGTTCTTC. It is translated as CASNQLALLDEQFF. The complete variable domain, with remaining parts taken from reference TRBV5-1 and TRBJ2-1, reads KAGVTQTPRYLIKTRGQQVTLSCSPISGHRSVSWYQQTPGQGLQFLFEYFSETQRNKGNFPGRFSGRQFSNSRSEMNVSTLELGDSALYLCASNQLALLDEQFFGPGTRLTVL.

The chain combines TRBV9 with TRBJ1-2; 11 nucleotides align to TRBD1. Per the germline V gene, CDR1 is SGDLS and CDR2 is YYNGEE. J lost 2 bases, V lost 0 bases, and 9 bases had no gene match. The CDR3 consists of 18 residues. The DNA for the CDR3 is TGTGCCAGCAGCGTAGGGCGGCGGGACAGGGGGGAAAACTATGGCTACACCTTC. Protein sequence: CASSVGRRDRGENYGYTF.

The chain uses TRBV7-6 and TRBJ1-1, with D perhaps TRBD1 (6 bases). With 2 bases removed from V and 5 bases from J, the gap between germline ends came to 15 bases. The CDR3 loop spans 15 amino acids. Germline CDR1 SGHVS, CDR2 FNYEAQ. CDR3 DNA sequence: TGTGCCAGCAGCTTAACCCCAAGGGGGGGGACTGAAGCTTTCTTT. Residues: CASSLTPRGGTEAFF.

The J gene is TRBJ2-3, the V gene TRBV7-7; D possibly corresponds to TRBD1 (5 bases). V lost 3 bases to trimming and J lost 1 base, with 11 bases between them. The CDR3 is 15 amino acids. CDR1 and CDR2 from the germline V gene are SSHAT and FNYEAQ (reference sequence). The CDR3 bases are TGTGCCAGCAGCTTGCAGGGATTGGGCACAGATACGCAGTATTTT. It translates to CASSLQGLGTDTQYF.